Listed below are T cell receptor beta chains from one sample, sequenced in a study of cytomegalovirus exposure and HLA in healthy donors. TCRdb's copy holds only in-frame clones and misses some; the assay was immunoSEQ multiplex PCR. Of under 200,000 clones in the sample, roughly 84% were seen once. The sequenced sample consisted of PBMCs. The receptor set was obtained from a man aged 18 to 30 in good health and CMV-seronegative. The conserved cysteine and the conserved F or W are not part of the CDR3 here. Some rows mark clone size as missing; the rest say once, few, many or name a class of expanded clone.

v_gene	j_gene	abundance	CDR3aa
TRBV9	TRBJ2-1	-	ASSVENGLTGSYNEQF
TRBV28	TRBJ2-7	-	ASSSGQGGSYEQY
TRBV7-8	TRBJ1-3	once	ASSLGGRGNTIY
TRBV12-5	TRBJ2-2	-	ASGPYTGELF
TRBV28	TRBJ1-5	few	ASSRAAGAMSNQPQH
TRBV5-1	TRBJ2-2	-	ASSLGGAGIPAGELF
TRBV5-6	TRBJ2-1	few	ASSLTTREQF
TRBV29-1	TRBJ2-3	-	SVHLAGDVTDTQY
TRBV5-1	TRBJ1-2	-	ASSLGQGTGYT
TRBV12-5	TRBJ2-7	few	ASGLILGASGSYEQY
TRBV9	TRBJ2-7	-	ASSGGQGNEQY
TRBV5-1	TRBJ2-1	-	ASSWGLAGGGSYNEQF
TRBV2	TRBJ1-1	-	AGGPGGLNTEAF
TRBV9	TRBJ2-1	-	ASSVAGQGAYNEQF
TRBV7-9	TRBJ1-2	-	ASSFDSLYGYT
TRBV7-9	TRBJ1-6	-	ASSFPRGQNNSPLH
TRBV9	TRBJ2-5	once	ASSRDTAQETQY
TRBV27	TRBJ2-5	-	ASSSRPGQGGLLPRDPVLRPY
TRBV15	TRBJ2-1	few	ATNLAGGGNDEQF
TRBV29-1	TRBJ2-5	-	SVEEGEGWRTQY
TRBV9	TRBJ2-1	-	ASSFSGRNYNEQF
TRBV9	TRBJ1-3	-	ASSPAAANTIY
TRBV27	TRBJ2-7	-	ASSPTWTSLRVYEQY
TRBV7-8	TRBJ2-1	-	ASSSSGRSYNEQF
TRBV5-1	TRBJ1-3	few	ASSPPGAGNTIY
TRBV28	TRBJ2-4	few	ASRTGAKNIQY
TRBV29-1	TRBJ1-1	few	SVVREDTEAF
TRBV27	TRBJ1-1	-	ASSFAGGREAF
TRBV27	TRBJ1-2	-	ASSLSWQYYGYT
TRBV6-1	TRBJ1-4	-	ANSDLQFQNEKLF
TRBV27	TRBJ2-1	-	ASSLRGAGPYNEQF
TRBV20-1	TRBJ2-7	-	SGSGDYEQY
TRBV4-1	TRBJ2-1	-	ASRLDRGSDEQF
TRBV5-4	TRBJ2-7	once	ASSSRTSGAYEQY
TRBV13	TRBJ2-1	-	ASSNRLAGGSEQF
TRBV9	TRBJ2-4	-	ASSEGTGGSKNIQY
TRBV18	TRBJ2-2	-	ASSHTRQGWSGELF
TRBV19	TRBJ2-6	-	ASSEGEQTIISGANVLT
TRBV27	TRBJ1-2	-	ASSLTGEYGYT
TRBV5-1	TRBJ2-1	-	ASRVDRDSNEQF
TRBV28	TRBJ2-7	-	ASSPPPLAEQY
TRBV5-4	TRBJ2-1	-	ASSLEREGLGEQF
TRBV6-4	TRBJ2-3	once	ASSGNGNTDTQY
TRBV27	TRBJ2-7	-	ASSRAFAYEQY
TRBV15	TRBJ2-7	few	ATSRDRMAYEQY
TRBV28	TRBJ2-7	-	ASSSSGIYEQY
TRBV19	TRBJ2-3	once	ASSNTRTSTDTQY
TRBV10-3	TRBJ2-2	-	AISPGLNTGELF
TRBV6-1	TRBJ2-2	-	ASSARTGVGTGELF
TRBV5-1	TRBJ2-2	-	ASSLISGFGELF
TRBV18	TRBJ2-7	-	ASSPRAGPRYEQY
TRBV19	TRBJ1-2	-	ASSIGVSDGYT
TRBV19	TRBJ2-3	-	ASKPISGGGDTQY
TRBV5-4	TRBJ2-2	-	ASSEDLLAADTGELF
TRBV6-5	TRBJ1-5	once	ASSPWQASGQPQH